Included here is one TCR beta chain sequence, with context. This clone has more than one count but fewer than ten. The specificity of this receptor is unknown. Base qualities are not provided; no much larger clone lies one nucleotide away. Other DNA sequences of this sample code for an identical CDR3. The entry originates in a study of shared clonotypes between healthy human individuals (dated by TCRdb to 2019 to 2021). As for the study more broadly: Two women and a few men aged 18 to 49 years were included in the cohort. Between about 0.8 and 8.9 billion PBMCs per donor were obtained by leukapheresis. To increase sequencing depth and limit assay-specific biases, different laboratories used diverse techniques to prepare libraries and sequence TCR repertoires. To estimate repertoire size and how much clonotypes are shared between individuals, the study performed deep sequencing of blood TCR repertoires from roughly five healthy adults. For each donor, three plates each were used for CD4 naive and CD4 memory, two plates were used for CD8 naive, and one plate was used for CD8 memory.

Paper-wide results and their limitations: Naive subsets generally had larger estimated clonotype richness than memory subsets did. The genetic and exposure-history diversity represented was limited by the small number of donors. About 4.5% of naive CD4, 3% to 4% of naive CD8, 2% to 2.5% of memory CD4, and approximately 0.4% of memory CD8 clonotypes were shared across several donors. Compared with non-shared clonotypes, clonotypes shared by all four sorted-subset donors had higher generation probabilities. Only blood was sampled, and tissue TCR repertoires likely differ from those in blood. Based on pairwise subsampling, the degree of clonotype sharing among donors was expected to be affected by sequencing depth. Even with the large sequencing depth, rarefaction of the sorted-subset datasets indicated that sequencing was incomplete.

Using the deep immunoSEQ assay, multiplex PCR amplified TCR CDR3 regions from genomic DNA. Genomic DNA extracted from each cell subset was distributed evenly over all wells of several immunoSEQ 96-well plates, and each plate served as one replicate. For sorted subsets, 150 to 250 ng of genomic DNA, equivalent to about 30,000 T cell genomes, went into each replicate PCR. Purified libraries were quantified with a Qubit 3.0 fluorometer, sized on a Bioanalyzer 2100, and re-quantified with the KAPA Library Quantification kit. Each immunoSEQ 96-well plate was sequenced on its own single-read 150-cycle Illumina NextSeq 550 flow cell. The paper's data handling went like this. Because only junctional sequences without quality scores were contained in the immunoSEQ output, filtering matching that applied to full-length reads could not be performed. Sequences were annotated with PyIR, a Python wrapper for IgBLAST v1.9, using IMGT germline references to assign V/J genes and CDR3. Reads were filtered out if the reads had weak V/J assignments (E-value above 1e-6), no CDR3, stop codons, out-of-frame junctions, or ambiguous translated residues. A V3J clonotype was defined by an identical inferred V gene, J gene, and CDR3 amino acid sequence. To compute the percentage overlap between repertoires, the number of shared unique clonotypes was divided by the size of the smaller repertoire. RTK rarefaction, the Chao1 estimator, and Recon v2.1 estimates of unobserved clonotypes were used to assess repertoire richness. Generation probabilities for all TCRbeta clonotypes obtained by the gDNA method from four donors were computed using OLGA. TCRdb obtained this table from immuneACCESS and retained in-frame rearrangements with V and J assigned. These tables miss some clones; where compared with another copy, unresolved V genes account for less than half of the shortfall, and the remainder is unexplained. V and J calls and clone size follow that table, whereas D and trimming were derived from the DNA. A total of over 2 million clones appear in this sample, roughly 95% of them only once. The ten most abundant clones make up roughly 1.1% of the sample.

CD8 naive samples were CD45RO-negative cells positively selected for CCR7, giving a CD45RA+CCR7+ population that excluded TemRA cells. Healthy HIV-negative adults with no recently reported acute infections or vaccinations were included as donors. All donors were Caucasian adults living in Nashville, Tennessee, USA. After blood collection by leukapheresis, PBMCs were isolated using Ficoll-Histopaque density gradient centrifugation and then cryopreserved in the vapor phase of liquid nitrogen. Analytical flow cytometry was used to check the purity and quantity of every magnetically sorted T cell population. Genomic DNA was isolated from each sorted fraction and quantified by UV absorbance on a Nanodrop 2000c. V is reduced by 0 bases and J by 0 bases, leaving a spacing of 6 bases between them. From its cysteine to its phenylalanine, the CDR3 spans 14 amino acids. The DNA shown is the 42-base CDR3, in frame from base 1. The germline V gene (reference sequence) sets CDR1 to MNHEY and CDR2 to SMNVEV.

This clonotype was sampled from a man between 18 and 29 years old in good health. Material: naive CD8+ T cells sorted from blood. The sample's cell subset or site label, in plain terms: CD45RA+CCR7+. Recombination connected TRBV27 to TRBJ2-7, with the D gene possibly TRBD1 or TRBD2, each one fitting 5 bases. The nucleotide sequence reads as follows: TGTGCCAGCAGTTTATCCGGGACCTCCTACGAGCAGTACTTC. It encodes CASSLSGTSYEQYF.